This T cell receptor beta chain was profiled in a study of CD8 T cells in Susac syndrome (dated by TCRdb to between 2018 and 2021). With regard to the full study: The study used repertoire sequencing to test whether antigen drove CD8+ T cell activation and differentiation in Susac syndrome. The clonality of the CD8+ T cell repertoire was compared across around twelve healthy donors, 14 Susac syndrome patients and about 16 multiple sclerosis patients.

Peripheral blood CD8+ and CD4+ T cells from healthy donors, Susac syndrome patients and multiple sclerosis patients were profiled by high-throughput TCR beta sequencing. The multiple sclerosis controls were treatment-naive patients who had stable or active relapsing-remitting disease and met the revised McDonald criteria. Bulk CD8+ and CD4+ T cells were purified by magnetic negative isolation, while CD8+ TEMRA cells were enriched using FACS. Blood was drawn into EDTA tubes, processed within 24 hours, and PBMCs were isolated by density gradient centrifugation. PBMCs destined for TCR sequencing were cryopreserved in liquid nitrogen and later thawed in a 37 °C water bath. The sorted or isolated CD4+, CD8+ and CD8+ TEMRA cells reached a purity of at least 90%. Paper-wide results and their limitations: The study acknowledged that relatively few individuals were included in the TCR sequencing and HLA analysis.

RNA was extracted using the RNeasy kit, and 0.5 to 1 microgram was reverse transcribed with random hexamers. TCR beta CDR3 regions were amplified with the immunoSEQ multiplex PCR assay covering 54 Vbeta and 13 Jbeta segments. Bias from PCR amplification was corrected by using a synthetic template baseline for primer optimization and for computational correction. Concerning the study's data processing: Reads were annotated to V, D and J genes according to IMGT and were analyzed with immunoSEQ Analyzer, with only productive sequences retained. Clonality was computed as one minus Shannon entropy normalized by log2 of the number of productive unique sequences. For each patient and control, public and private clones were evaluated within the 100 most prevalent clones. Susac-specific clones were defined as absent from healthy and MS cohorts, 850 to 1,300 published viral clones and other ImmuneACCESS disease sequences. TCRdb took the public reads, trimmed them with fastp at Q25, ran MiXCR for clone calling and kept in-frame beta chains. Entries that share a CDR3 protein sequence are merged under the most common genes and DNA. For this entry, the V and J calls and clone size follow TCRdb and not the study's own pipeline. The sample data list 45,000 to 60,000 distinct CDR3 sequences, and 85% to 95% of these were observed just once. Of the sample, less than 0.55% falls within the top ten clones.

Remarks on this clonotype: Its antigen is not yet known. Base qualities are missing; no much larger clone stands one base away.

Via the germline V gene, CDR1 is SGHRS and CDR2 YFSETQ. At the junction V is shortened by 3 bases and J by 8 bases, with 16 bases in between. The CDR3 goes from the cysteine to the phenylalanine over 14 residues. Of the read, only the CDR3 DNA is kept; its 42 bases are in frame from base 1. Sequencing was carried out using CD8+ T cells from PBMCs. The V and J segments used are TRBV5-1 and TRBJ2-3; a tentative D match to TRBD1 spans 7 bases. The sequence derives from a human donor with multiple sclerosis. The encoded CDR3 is CASSSGDSWGTQYF. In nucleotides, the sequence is TGCGCCAGCAGCTCGGGGGACAGCTGGGGTACGCAGTATTTT.